The 3 T cell receptor beta chains given below trace back to one sample, sequenced in a study of cytomegalovirus exposure and HLA in healthy donors. With 60 Vbeta and 13 Jbeta primers, the PCR was carried out. Measured with immunoSEQ multiplex PCR; TCRdb has only the in-frame clones, and not every one. The sample's table shows 100,000 to 150,000 clones. The sample comprised PBMCs. The receptor set was obtained from a man between 18 and 35 years old in good health and CMV-seronegative.

This rearrangement joins TRBV30 to TRBJ1-5, with 9 bases matching TRBD1. This CDR3 contains 14 residues. The V gene's germline CDR1 is GTSNPN and CDR2 SVGIG (reference sequence). Losses at the gene ends were 6 bases for V and 9 bases for J; bases not matched to a gene: 12. The CDR3, as DNA: TGTGCCTGTACGGCCGGACAGGGGAGGGGGCCCCAGCATTTT. It encodes CACTAGQGRGPQHF.

V gene TRBV4-1 combines with J gene TRBJ2-5; 14 positions match TRBD2. Trimming at V came to 0 bases and at J to 3 bases, leaving 3 bases not matched to a gene. CDR1 and CDR2 (germline): MGHRA, YSYEKL. The CDR3 consists of 17 residues. The CDR3 nucleotides read TGCGCCAGCAGCCAAGAATTGGGACTAGCGGGAGAAGAGACCCAGTACTTC. Protein product: CASSQELGLAGEETQYF.

This chain links TRBV2 with TRBJ2-4; 9 bases are a match to TRBD2. The CDR3 has 16 residues. Trimming at V came to 8 bases and at J to 7 bases, leaving 15 bases not matched to a gene. Germline CDR1 reads SNHLY; CDR2 reads FYNNEI. CDR3 in amino acids: CASYRLADPGGNIQYF. The CDR3 DNA reads as TGTGCCAGCTACAGACTAGCGGATCCGGGTGGCAACATTCAGTACTTC.